The entry that follows covers one TCR beta chain sequence. Its target is unknown. The entry originates in a study of T cell repertoires in cytomegalovirus infection. Across the whole study: Recently identified HLA-C-restricted CMV epitopes were among the peptides used. Public TCR beta signatures marked donors with CMV infection and the matching HLA.

Via MiXCR, TCRdb re-called the reads, giving one row per CDR3 protein. The table shows 140,000 to 150,000 distinct CDR3 sequences, with 30% to 40% occurring only once. This CDR3 contains 12 residues. The V and J ends lost 6 bases and 7 bases respectively, with 10 bases between them. Study findings and constraints: The study identified carriers of CMV plus the relevant HLA from cumulative public TCR beta family frequency.

The origin of this receptor is a human donor in good health (CMV status not recorded). Some clones in this sample may be carry-over from other donors' samples. The V gene is TRBV12-3 or TRBV12-4, the J gene TRBJ2-1; D may be TRBD1 (5 bases). This specimen was CD8+ T cells from cultured PBMCs, taken from culture after CMV antigen stimulation. CDR3 sequence: CASRPGSNEQFF. CDR3 coding DNA: TGTGCCAGCAGACCAGGGTCGAATGAGCAGTTCTTC.